A single sample gave rise to the 16 T cell receptor beta chains below, sequenced in a study of blood T cell repertoires in COVID-19. Generated by immunoSEQ multiplex PCR, the TCRdb table keeps only in-frame clones and is missing some. Counted here are 150,000 to 200,000 clones, roughly 80% occurring once; the ten biggest clones make up more than 12%. The sequenced material came from peripheral blood. These receptors were taken from a woman aged 70-85 years with COVID-19, enrolled during active disease.

This sequence joins TRBV5-1 and TRBJ1-2; 9 bases are a match to TRBD1. V shed 0 bases and J 2 bases; nucleotides not matched to a gene: 2. The CDR3 length is 15 residues. Germline CDR1 reads SGHRS; CDR2 reads YFSETQ. CDR3 residues: CASSLAGQGNYGYTF. Here the CDR3 DNA reads TGCGCCAGCAGCTTGGCCGGACAGGGGAACTATGGCTACACCTTC.

For this clone: The junction departs from the called germline gene at one end, perhaps through a read error. CDR3 loop: CASSLAQGTEAFF. The CDR3 nucleotides read TGTGCCAGCAGCTTAGCACAGGGGACTGAAGCTTTCTTT. This sequence joins TRBV12-3 or TRBV12-4 and TRBJ1-1, with TRBD1 identical over 7 bases. This CDR3 is 13 amino acids long.

The chain uses TRBV30 and TRBJ2-6; D is uncertain. V was cut by 0 bases and J by 0 bases, with 3 bases left in between. Germline V CDR1 and CDR2: GTSNPN, SVGIG (reference sequence). The CDR3 extends over 14 amino acids. As DNA, the CDR3 is TGTGCCTGGAGTGTGAGCTCTGGGGCCAACGTCCTGACTTTC. Encoded protein: CAWSVSSGANVLTF.

This rearrangement joins TRBV27 to TRBJ1-6; no firm D call. The CDR3 is 12 residues long. CDR1 is MNHEY and CDR2 is SMNVEV in the germline V gene (reference sequence). Between the trimmed V and J ends, which lost 6 bases and 5 bases, there was a span of 5 bases. The CDR3 region has the DNA TGTGCCAGCAGAAACAATAATTCACCCCTCCACTTT. Translation gives CASRNNNSPLHF.

This chain joins TRBV3-1 (or the pseudogene TRBV3-2) and TRBJ2-7, with 14 positions matching TRBD2. CDR3 size: 20 residues. Per the germline V gene, CDR1 is LGHDT and CDR2 is YNNKEL (reference sequence). V lost 1 base and J lost 2; bases outside the gene matches: 13. Here the CDR3 DNA reads TGTGCCAGCAGCCAAGTATACTCCGGGACTAGCGGGAGCTTCACCTACGAGCAGTACTTC. Amino acid sequence: CASSQVYSGTSGSFTYEQYF.

The chain has TRBV10-3 and TRBJ1-2, with D possibly being TRBD1 (5 bases). In germline, CDR1 is ENHRY, CDR2 SYGVKD. Trimming left V 7 bases short and J 7 bases short, with 16 bases between. The CDR3 is 13 amino acids. Written as DNA, the CDR3 is TGTGCCATCACCGATGGGGCGGAGCGTGGCTACACCTTC. Encoded protein: CAITDGAERGYTF.

The V gene is TRBV29-1, the J gene TRBJ1-2, with 8 bases that match TRBD1. Germline V gives CDR1 SQVTM, CDR2 ANQGSEA. The V and J ends lost 7 bases and 0 bases, in that order; junction bases with no gene match: 4. This CDR3 is built from 13 residues. The CDR3 bases are TGCAGCGGACGACAGGGGCCTAACTATGGCTACACCTTC. Its translation is CSGRQGPNYGYTF.

The chain couples TRBV9 to TRBJ2-1, with 14 bases fitting TRBD2. The CDR3 is made up of 16 amino acids. V was pared by 4 bases and J by 8 bases, with 8 bases of the junction left unmatched. Germline CDR1 is SGDLS and CDR2 is YYNGEE. DNA of the CDR3: TGTGCCAGCAGCCCTAGACTAGCGGGGGGGCTCGATGAGCAGTTCTTC. Translating gives CASSPRLAGGLDEQFF. Complete variable domain (other parts from reference TRBV9 and TRBJ2-1): DSGVTQTPKHLITATGQRVTLRCSPRSGDLSVYWYQQSLDQGLQFLIQYYNGEERAKGNILERFSAQQFPDLHSELNLSSLELGDSALYFCASSPRLAGGLDEQFFGPGTRLTVL.

V and J are TRBV30 and TRBJ2-1; 13 bases align to TRBD2. Germline trimming cut 1 base from V and 7 bases from J; bases unmatched to any gene: 10. This CDR3 comprises 17 residues. Germline V lookup: CDR1 GTSNPN, CDR2 SVGIG (reference sequence). The CDR3 loop is CAWSAAGWTSGGNEQFF. CDR3 sequence (DNA): TGTGCCTGGAGTGCCGCGGGCTGGACTAGCGGGGGTAATGAGCAGTTCTTC.

J is TRBJ2-6 and V is TRBV28; TRBD2 is a possible D gene (5 bases). The germline V gene has CDR1 MDHEN and CDR2 SYDVKM. Trimming left V 4 bases short and J 2 bases short, with 9 bases between. The CDR3 consists of 15 residues. CDR3 protein: CASSSPGTGANVLTF. Here the CDR3 DNA reads TGTGCCAGCAGTTCACCCGGGACTGGGGCCAACGTCCTGACTTTC. Full variable domain (rest looked up from reference TRBV28 and TRBJ2-6): DVKVTQSSRYLVKRTGEKVFLECVQDMDHENMFWYRQDPGLGLRLIYFSYDVKMKEKGDIPEGYSVSREKKERFSLILESASTNQTSMYLCASSSPGTGANVLTFGAGSRLTVL.

The rearrangement joins TRBV27 to TRBJ2-3; D perhaps matches TRBD2 (6 bases). Trimming shortened V by 0 bases and J by 6 bases, and 13 bases separated the two germline ends. The length of the CDR3 is 15 residues. Germline values: CDR1 MNHEY, CDR2 SMNVEV (reference sequence). The CDR3 DNA reads TGTGCCAGCAGTTTATCGACGCTAGCGATCGATACGCAGTATTTT. Translation gives CASSLSTLAIDTQYF.

The rearrangement links TRBV4-2 to TRBJ2-1; TRBD1 might be the D (7 bases). This CDR3 contains 17 residues. Trimming stripped 3 bases from V and 0 bases from J, with 15 bases between. Germline-derived CDR1 and CDR2 are LGHNA and YNFKEQ. Here the CDR3 DNA reads TGTGCCAGCAGCCACCCCAGGGGGGAACCCTCCTACAATGAGCAGTTCTTC. Its protein is CASSHPRGEPSYNEQFF.

V and J are TRBV10-3 and TRBJ1-3, with D perhaps TRBD1 (5 bases). This CDR3 is built from 13 residues. Trimming shortened V by 2 bases and J by 7 bases, and 9 bases separated the two germline ends. The V gene's germline CDR1 is ENHRY and CDR2 SYGVKD. CDR3 nucleotides: TGTGCCATCAGTGAGGGGGCAGGGAACACCATATATTTT. Amino acid sequence: CAISEGAGNTIYF.

This chain connects TRBV23-1 to TRBJ2-2, with D possibly TRBD1 on 7 matching bases. TRBV23-1 belongs to the ORF category, with a function that is uncertain. The CDR3 sequence is 15 residues long. With 2 bases removed from V and 3 bases from J, the gap between germline ends came to 10 bases. The CDR3 nucleotides read TGCGCCAGCAGTCAACGCGGGACAGACACCGGGGAGCTGTTTTTT. This codes for CASSQRGTDTGELFF.

The V call is TRBV13, the J call TRBJ2-7; TRBD2 matches 15 bases. Unmatched junction bases numbered 10, after V lost 6 bases and J lost 7 bases. The CDR3 loop spans 16 amino acids. The V gene's germline CDR1 is PRHDT and CDR2 FYEKMQ (reference sequence). As DNA, the CDR3 is TGTGCCAGCAGATCCGGACTAGCGGGAGGGCTGGGGGAGCAGTACTTC. It codes for CASRSGLAGGLGEQYF.

The rearrangement links TRBV5-6 to TRBJ1-5, with 12 positions matching TRBD1. Per the germline V gene, CDR1 is SGHDT and CDR2 is YYEEEE. Germline trimming cut 4 bases from V and 6 bases from J; bases unmatched to any gene: 5. This CDR3 region has 15 residues. The CDR3, as DNA: TGTGCCAGCAGCCTCGGGACAGGGGGCACTCAGCCCCAGCATTTT. This gives the protein CASSLGTGGTQPQHF.